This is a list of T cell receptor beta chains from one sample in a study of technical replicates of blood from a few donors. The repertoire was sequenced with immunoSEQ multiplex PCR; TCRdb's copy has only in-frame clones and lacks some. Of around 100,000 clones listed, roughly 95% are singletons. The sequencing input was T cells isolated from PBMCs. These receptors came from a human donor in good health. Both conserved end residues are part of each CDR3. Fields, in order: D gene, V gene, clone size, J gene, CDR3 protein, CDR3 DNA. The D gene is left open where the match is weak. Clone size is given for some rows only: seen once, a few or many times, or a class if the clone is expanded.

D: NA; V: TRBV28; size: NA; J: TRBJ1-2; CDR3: CASSLVTGRIGGYTF; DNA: TGTGCCAGCAGTTTAGTTACAGGGAGAATTGGAGGCTACACCTTC
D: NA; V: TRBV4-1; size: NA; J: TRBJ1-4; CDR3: CASRPPGGGQNEKLFF; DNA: TGCGCCAGCAGACCGCCTGGGGGCGGACAGAATGAAAAACTGTTTTTT
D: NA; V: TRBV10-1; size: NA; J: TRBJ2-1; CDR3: CASSLYGSNEQFF; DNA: TGCGCCAGCAGCCTGTACGGGTCTAATGAGCAGTTCTTC
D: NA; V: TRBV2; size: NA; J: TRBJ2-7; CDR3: CASRTGGANYEQYF; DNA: TGTGCCAGCAGAACAGGAGGGGCTAACTACGAGCAGTACTTC
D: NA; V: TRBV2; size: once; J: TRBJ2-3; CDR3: CASGGSSDTQYF; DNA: TGTGCCAGCGGTGGTTCTTCAGATACGCAGTATTTT
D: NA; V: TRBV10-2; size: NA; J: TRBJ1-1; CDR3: CASSDGGGSTEAFF; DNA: TGCGCCAGCAGTGATGGGGGAGGGAGCACTGAAGCTTTCTTT
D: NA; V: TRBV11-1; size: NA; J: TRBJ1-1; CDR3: CASSLEGAVGTEAFF; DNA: TGTGCCAGCAGCTTAGAAGGAGCGGTTGGCACTGAAGCTTTCTTT
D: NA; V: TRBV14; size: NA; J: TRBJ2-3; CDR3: CASSQAPRWKRGTDTQYF; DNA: TGTGCCAGCAGCCAAGCCCCACGCTGGAAGCGGGGCACAGATACGCAGTATTTT
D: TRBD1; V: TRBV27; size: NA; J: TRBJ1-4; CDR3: CASGGTGDEKLFF; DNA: TGTGCCAGCGGCGGCACAGGGGATGAAAAACTGTTTTTT
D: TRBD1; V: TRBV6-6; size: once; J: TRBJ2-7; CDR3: CASSYFAGGGYEQYF; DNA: TGTGCCAGCAGTTACTTCGCAGGGGGCGGCTACGAGCAGTACTTC
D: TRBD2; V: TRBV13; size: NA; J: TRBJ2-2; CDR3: CASSPSSRFSGRTSNTGELFF; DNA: TGTGCCAGCAGTCCTTCATCGAGGTTTAGCGGGAGGACCTCGAACACCGGGGAGCTGTTTTTT
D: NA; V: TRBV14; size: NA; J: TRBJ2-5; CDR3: CASSRGDSRQETQYF; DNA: TGTGCCAGCAGCCGCGGGGACAGCCGACAAGAGACCCAGTACTTC
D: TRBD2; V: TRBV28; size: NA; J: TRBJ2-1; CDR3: CASSLLPTSGPPGNEQFF; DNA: TGTGCCAGCAGTTTGTTGCCGACTAGCGGGCCCCCGGGGAATGAGCAGTTCTTC
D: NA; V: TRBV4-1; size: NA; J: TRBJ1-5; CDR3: CASSQALTAKTRNQPQHF; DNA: TGCGCCAGCAGCCAAGCTCTGACAGCAAAAACCAGGAATCAGCCCCAGCATTTT
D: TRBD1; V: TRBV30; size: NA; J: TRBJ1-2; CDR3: CAWSRTWGQEYGYTF; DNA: TGTGCCTGGAGTCGGACTTGGGGACAGGAGTATGGCTACACCTTC
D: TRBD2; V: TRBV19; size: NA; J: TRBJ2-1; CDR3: CASSGLAGAMDNEQFF; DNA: TGTGCCAGTTCGGGACTAGCGGGGGCCATGGACAATGAGCAGTTCTTC
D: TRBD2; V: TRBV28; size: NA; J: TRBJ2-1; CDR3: CASRFAGGLRVEQFF; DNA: TGTGCCAGCAGGTTTGCGGGAGGGCTAAGGGTTGAGCAGTTCTTC
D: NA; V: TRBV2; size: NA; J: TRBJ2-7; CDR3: CAKNQPGYEQYF; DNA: TGTGCGAAAAACCAGCCGGGATACGAGCAGTACTTC
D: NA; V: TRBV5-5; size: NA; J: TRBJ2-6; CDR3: CASSFRLPLSGANVLTF; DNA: TGTGCCAGCAGCTTCCGACTGCCTCTCTCTGGGGCCAACGTCCTGACTTTC
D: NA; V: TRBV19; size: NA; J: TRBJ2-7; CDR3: CASSDRLSEQYF; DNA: TGTGCCAGTAGTGACCGACTTAGCGAGCAGTACTTC
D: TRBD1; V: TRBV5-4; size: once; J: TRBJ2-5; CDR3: CASSLGRDRAQETQYF; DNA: TGTGCCAGCAGCTTGGGAAGGGACAGGGCGCAAGAGACCCAGTACTTC
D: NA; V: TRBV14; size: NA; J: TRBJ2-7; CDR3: CASSPGYEQYF; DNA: TGTGCCAGCAGTCCAGGCTACGAGCAGTACTTC
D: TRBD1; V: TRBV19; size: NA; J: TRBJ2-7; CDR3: CASSGPGQGYLQGEQYF; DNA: TGTGCCAGTAGTGGGCCGGGACAGGGGTATCTGCAGGGGGAGCAGTACTTC
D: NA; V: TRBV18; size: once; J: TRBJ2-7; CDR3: CASSLTDYEQYF; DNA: TGTGCCAGCTCATTGACAGACTACGAGCAGTACTTC
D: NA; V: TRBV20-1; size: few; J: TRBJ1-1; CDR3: CSASLNTEAFF; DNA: TGCAGTGCTAGCTTGAACACTGAAGCTTTCTTT
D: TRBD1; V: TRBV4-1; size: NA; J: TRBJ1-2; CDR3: CASSHLGQTYGYTF; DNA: TGCGCCAGCAGCCACTTGGGACAGACCTATGGCTACACCTTC
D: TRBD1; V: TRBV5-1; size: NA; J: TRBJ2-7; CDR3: CASSYSGGLYEQYF; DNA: TGCGCCAGCAGCTACTCAGGGGGCCTCTACGAGCAGTACTTC
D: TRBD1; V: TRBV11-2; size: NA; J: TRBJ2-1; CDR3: CASSFRGSSYNEQFF; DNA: TGTGCCAGCAGCTTCAGGGGGAGCTCCTACAATGAGCAGTTCTTC
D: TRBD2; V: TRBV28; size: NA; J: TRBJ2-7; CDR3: CASSGTNSYEQYF; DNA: TGTGCCAGCAGTGGGACTAACTCCTACGAGCAGTACTTC
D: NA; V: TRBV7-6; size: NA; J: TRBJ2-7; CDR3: CASSFRVNSYEQYF; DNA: TGTGCCAGCAGCTTCAGGGTAAACTCCTACGAGCAGTACTTC
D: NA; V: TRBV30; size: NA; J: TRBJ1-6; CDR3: CAWRQGSRNNSPLHF; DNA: TGTGCCTGGAGGCAGGGGAGTCGGAATAATTCACCCCTCCACTTT